Below are 25 T cell receptor beta chains sequenced from a single sample in a study of T cells expressing NK-cell markers (dated by TCRdb to 2018 to 2020). Libraries were constructed by 5' RACE. The listed sequencing device is Illumina HiSeq 2000. TCRdb reprocessed the reads and assigns one entry to each CDR3 protein sequence, leaving out DNA. This sample's records show about 21,000 distinct CDR3 sequences. The ten largest clones add up to roughly 54% of the sample. The sample was blood T cells: a sorted CD56 or NKG2C T cell subset, CD4+ or CD8+ T cells, or bulk PBMC T cells (not recorded which). The receptors come from a man aged 18 to 69 in good health.

The chain links TRBV12-3 or TRBV12-4 to TRBJ1-5; TCRdb proposes TRBD1, but this gene call is untestable without DNA. This CDR3 contains 15 residues. The CDR3 spells CASRRDRASNQPQHF.

The V gene is TRBV20-1, the J gene TRBJ2-3; TCRdb's D call of TRBD1 is untestable without DNA. The CDR3 is 17 residues long. CDR1 and CDR2 (germline): DFQATT, SNEGSKA (reference sequence). CDR3 residues: CSARDHSSGGRTDTQYF.

The V gene is TRBV6-2 or TRBV6-3, the J gene TRBJ1-6; TCRdb's D gene call, TRBD1, goes unchecked for lack of DNA. Per germline, CDR1 MNHEY and CDR2 SVGEGT. The CDR3 runs 14 residues. This CDR3 is CASSWDTYNSPLHF.

The rearrangement uses TRBV5-1 and TRBJ2-4; TCRdb proposes TRBD2, but this gene call is untestable without DNA. This CDR3 is built from 18 residues. From germline, CDR1 is SGHRS and CDR2 YFSETQ. The CDR3 is CASSTGGSATTAKNIQYF.

V usage is TRBV6-2 or TRBV6-3 and J usage is TRBJ2-1; TCRdb names TRBD1, which stays unverified in the absence of DNA. Germline values: CDR1 MNHEY, CDR2 SVGEGT. The CDR3 is 16 amino acids. This CDR3 is CASSTTQWGGYNEQFF.

This rearrangement joins TRBV5-1 to TRBJ2-2; TCRdb lists TRBD1, though no DNA is available to test this call. Germline V gene sequence: CDR1 SGHRS, CDR2 YFSETQ. CDR3 length: 15 amino acids. CDR3 region: CASSSSGTAKGELFF.

The rearrangement uses TRBV12-3 or TRBV12-4 and TRBJ1-5. The CDR3 runs to 13 residues. CDR3: CASSLALNQPQHF.

The rearrangement uses TRBV7-3 and TRBJ1-6. The CDR3 is 13 residues long. Germline V gives CDR1 SGHTA, CDR2 FQGTGA. The CDR3 sequence is CASSLGYYSPLHF.

This chain uses TRBV29-1 with TRBJ2-3; absent DNA, TCRdb's TRBD2 call cannot be checked. The V gene's germline CDR1 is SQVTM and CDR2 ANQGSEA. The CDR3 spans 18 residues. CDR3 protein: CSVVGRGGRASSTDTQYF.

This sequence joins TRBV7-2 and TRBJ1-4; the TCRdb call, TRBD1, lacks DNA for checking. CDR3 size: 15 residues. Germline CDR1 is SGHTA and CDR2 is FQGNSA. CDR3 region: CASSGGAGLNEKLFF.

The gene calls are TRBV7-2 and TRBJ1-2; TCRdb proposes TRBD1, but this gene call is untestable without DNA. The length of the CDR3 is 15 residues. Germline loops: CDR1 SGHTA, CDR2 FQGNSA. CDR3 residues: CASSSGMGGGYGYTF.

This chain links TRBV20-1 with TRBJ2-1; TCRdb reports TRBD1, a call that lacks DNA to check it against. The CDR3 has 14 amino acids. Germline V gives CDR1 DFQATT, CDR2 SNEGSKA (reference sequence). CDR3 loop: CSASPAGHYNEQFF.

The chain uses TRBV7-9 and TRBJ1-1. This CDR3 comprises 13 residues. Germline V gene data show CDR1 as SEHNR and CDR2 as FQNEAQ (reference sequence). The CDR3 region is CASSLEGNTEAFF.

The genes are TRBV29-1 and TRBJ2-7; the TRBD2 assignment by TCRdb is unverifiable without DNA. Germline assignment: CDR1 SQVTM and CDR2 ANQGSEA. The CDR3 length is 15 residues. This CDR3 is CSVRRTSGISYEQYF.

The genes are TRBV13 and TRBJ1-6; the TRBD1 assignment by TCRdb is unverifiable without DNA. This CDR3 has 15 amino acids. Germline V lookup: CDR1 PRHDT, CDR2 FYEKMQ (reference sequence). The CDR3 spells CASSLGGLGISPLHF.

This chain links TRBV6-4 with TRBJ2-1; TCRdb outputs TRBD2, but without DNA this stays unchecked. The CDR3 is 16 amino acids. From germline, CDR1 is MRHNA and CDR2 SNTAGT. CDR3 in amino acids: CASNPTSGGPYNEQFF.

The V gene is TRBV9, the J gene TRBJ1-1; TCRdb gives TRBD1 as the D gene, but with no DNA this cannot be confirmed. The CDR3 covers 16 residues. CDR1 and CDR2 (germline): SGDLS, YYNGEE. The CDR3: CASSVALGQGAAEAFF.

The chain's CDR3 is CASSSQVLNTEAFF. V usage is TRBV7-2 and J usage is TRBJ1-1. In germline, CDR1 is SGHTA, CDR2 FQGNSA. The CDR3 covers 14 residues.

The chain links TRBV10-2 to TRBJ1-3; TCRdb proposes TRBD1, but this gene call is untestable without DNA. The CDR3 is made up of 14 amino acids. Germline-derived CDR1 and CDR2 are WSHSY and SAAADI. CDR3 sequence: CASSGRGPGNTIYF.

The rearrangement uses TRBV7-6 and TRBJ2-2; TCRdb picks TRBD2, but there is no DNA to check that call. The CDR3 covers 20 residues. Germline V gene data show CDR1 as SGHVS and CDR2 as FNYEAQ. The CDR3 reads CASSFKGPFATPNTGELFFF.

The CDR3 loop is CATSRDTEIRGYTF. The V gene is TRBV15, the J gene TRBJ1-2. CDR3 size: 14 residues. Germline CDR1 LNHNV, CDR2 YYDKDF (reference sequence).

This chain connects TRBV19 to TRBJ2-6. CDR1 and CDR2 from the germline V gene are LNHDA and SQIVND (reference sequence). The CDR3 length is 13 residues. CDR3 loop: CASSESGANVLTF.

The rearrangement joins TRBV15 to TRBJ2-5; the TCRdb D gene call, TRBD1, has no DNA to confirm it. CDR1 and CDR2 from the germline V gene are LNHNV and YYDKDF (reference sequence). CDR3 length: 15 residues. The CDR3 here is CATSRDYQGSETQYF.

V and J are TRBV7-9 and TRBJ2-7; the TCRdb D gene call, TRBD1, has no DNA to confirm it. Germline V gene lookup returns CDR1 SEHNR and CDR2 FQNEAQ (reference sequence). The CDR3 length is 14 residues. The CDR3 loop reads CASSDRFTSYEQYF.

The V and J genes are TRBV4-1 and TRBJ1-1. The CDR3 consists of 13 residues. Germline CDR1 and CDR2: MGHRA and YSYEKL. The chain's CDR3 is CASSQDPWGDAFF.